The 25 T cell receptor beta chains below come from one sample, sequenced in a study of T cells in localized non-small cell lung cancer. TCRdb's copy holds only in-frame clones and misses some; the assay was immunoSEQ multiplex PCR. The sample consists of 20,000 to 25,000 clones, roughly 86% of them appearing once. This sample comprised peripheral blood, obtained before any cancer treatment. The origin of the receptors is a male donor at least 60 years old with stage II squamous cell lung carcinoma.

This clone has only one observation. This chain uses TRBV9 with TRBJ1-6; no clear D gene. The CDR3 totals 16 residues. From germline, CDR1 is SGDLS and CDR2 YYNGEE. The ends were cut back, 4 bases at V and 4 bases at J, with 15 bases in the middle. The CDR3 DNA reads TGTGCCAGCAGCCCTAGGACGGACGATTATAATTCACCCCTCCACTTT. It encodes CASSPRTDDYNSPLHF. The whole variable domain, filled in from reference TRBV9 and TRBJ1-6, reads DSGVTQTPKHLITATGQRVTLRCSPRSGDLSVYWYQQSLDQGLQFLIQYYNGEERAKGNILERFSAQQFPDLHSELNLSSLELGDSALYFCASSPRTDDYNSPLHFGNGTRLTVT.

This sequence joins TRBV7-9 and TRBJ2-6; tentative D call: TRBD2 (5 bases). The CDR3 covers 13 residues. Germline CDR1 and CDR2: SEHNR and FQNEAQ (reference sequence). For the CDR3, the DNA is TGTGCTAGCGCGGCGGTTGGGGCCAACGTCCTGACTTTC. Its protein product is CASAAVGANVLTF.

The genes are TRBV9 and TRBJ1-2; D is possibly TRBD1 (5 bases). CDR1 is SGDLS, CDR2 YYNGEE, per germline. This CDR3 contains 15 residues. The V gene lost 0 bases and the J gene lost 7 bases, with 16 bases spanning the gap. For the CDR3, the DNA is TGTGCCAGCAGCGTAGACGGCAGGGTGATGGGTGGCTACACCTTC. This sequence encodes CASSVDGRVMGGYTF.

The chain has TRBV19 and TRBJ1-1; D possibly corresponds to TRBD1 (5 bases). The germline CDR1 and CDR2 sequences are LNHDA and SQIVND (reference sequence). V lost 10 bases and J lost 3, with 15 bases in between. This CDR3 region has 13 residues. The DNA of the CDR3 is TGTGCCACCCAGGAAGGGGATTACACTGAAGCTTTCTTT. Translated: CATQEGDYTEAFF.

In its sample, this clone was seen a few times. This chain's CDR3 is CASSSYRVPGNTEAFF. In DNA, the CDR3 is TGTGCCAGCAGCTCCTACAGGGTGCCGGGGAACACTGAAGCTTTCTTT. This chain connects TRBV7-8 to TRBJ1-1; maybe TRBD1 (6 bases). This CDR3 is built from 16 residues. CDR1 and CDR2 from the germline V gene are SGHVS and FQNEAQ. V shed 4 bases and J shed 1 base, with 16 bases lying between them.

This clone was picked up one time. The chain couples TRBV29-1 to TRBJ1-1; 8 positions match TRBD1. The CDR3 has 13 amino acids. V lost 4 bases to trimming and J lost 4 bases; unmatched junction nucleotides: 5. Germline V gene data show CDR1 as SQVTM and CDR2 as ANQGSEA. The CDR3 loop reads CSVVGQGATEAFF. CDR3 sequence (DNA): TGCAGCGTTGTGGGGCAGGGGGCCACTGAAGCTTTCTTT.

The chain recombines TRBV5-1 with TRBJ1-2; D is uncertain. With 0 bases removed from V and 0 bases from J, the gap between germline ends came to 3 bases. Germline CDR1 reads SGHRS; CDR2 reads YFSETQ. CDR3 size: 13 residues. The CDR3 DNA is TGCGCCAGCAGCTTGGCGGCTAACTATGGCTACACCTTC. As protein: CASSLAANYGYTF.

The chain carries TRBV15 and TRBJ1-5; no firm D call. CDR1 and CDR2 (germline): LNHNV, YYDKDF (reference sequence). The V gene lost 5 bases and the J gene lost 7 bases, with 15 bases spanning the gap. CDR3 length: 14 amino acids. The CDR3 reads CATSRGQAPQPQHF. CDR3 DNA: TGTGCCACCAGCCGCGGCCAAGCCCCACAGCCCCAGCATTTT.

The chain combines TRBV28 with TRBJ2-5, with 8 bases matching TRBD1. The J segment lost 4 bases and the V segment lost 3 bases, leaving 4 bases of the junction unmatched. Germline V gene sequence: CDR1 MDHEN, CDR2 SYDVKM. The CDR3 consists of 14 residues. The CDR3 loop reads CASSFSRGRETQYF. The DNA of the CDR3 is TGTGCCAGCAGTTTCTCCAGGGGGCGAGAGACCCAGTACTTC.

The sample holds one count of this clone. CDR3 in DNA: TGTGCCAGTAGTATGAGGGTACACACTGAAGCTTTCTTT. Encoded protein: CASSMRVHTEAFF. The chain couples TRBV19 to TRBJ1-1; D unresolved. Germline V CDR1 and CDR2: LNHDA, SQIVND (reference sequence). This CDR3 region has 13 residues. V was shortened by 3 bases and J by 3 bases, with 8 bases between the two germline ends.

This clone occurred once. The genes are TRBV5-1 and TRBJ1-1; the D gene is possibly TRBD1 (5 bases). The V gene lost 4 bases and the J gene lost 1 base, with 8 bases spanning the gap. Germline-derived CDR1 and CDR2 are SGHRS and YFSETQ. This CDR3 has 13 residues. The CDR3 spells CASSRDGNTEAFF. The DNA for the CDR3 is TGCGCCAGCAGCCGGGACGGGAACACTGAAGCTTTCTTT.

This clone was picked up a small number of times. The chain combines TRBV29-1 with TRBJ1-1; tentatively, D is TRBD1 (6 bases). The V gene lost 5 bases and the J gene lost 4 bases, with 8 bases spanning the gap. Germline V CDR1 and CDR2: SQVTM, ANQGSEA. The CDR3 extends over 11 amino acids. CDR3 bases: TGCAGCGTTCAGGGGCCCACTGAAGCTTTCTTT. Protein product: CSVQGPTEAFF. The entire variable domain, with the rest obtained from reference TRBV29-1 and TRBJ1-1, is as follows: SAVISQKPSRDICQRGTSLTIQCQVDSQVTMMFWYRQQPGQSLTLIATANQGSEATYESGFVIDKFPISRPNLTFSTLTVSNMSPEDSSIYLCSVQGPTEAFFGQGTRLTVV.

V usage is TRBV6-1 and J usage is TRBJ2-7, with D tentatively TRBD2 (6 bases). V was cut by 5 bases and J by 6 bases, with 17 bases left in between. The CDR3 covers 14 residues. CDR1 and CDR2 from the germline V gene are MNHNS and SASEGT. CDR3 coding DNA: TGTGCCAGCAGTCGTAGGGAGGCCGCGGCCGAGCAGTACTTC. Its protein product is CASSRREAAAEQYF.

This clone has a single count. The J gene is TRBJ1-6, the V gene TRBV6-1; D remains unclear. CDR1 is MNHNS and CDR2 is SASEGT in the germline V gene. The V and J ends lost 1 base and 0 bases respectively, with 10 bases between them. The CDR3 length is 17 residues. The CDR3 protein is CASSEVGGSSYNSPLHF. The CDR3 region has the DNA TGTGCCAGCAGTGAAGTTGGCGGGAGCTCCTATAATTCACCCCTCCACTTT.

The rearrangement joins TRBV11-2 to TRBJ2-1, with D perhaps TRBD2 (6 bases). The CDR3 totals 16 residues. V shed 8 bases and J shed 3 bases, with 20 bases lying between them. CDR1 SGHAT and CDR2 FQNNGV come from the germline V gene. The DNA for the CDR3 is TGTGCCAGCGGCCCCCTTAGCGGCAGGAACTACAATGAGCAGTTCTTC. This encodes CASGPLSGRNYNEQFF.

The V and J genes are TRBV6-1 and TRBJ2-5; weak D call: TRBD2 (5 bases). Germline assignment: CDR1 MNHNS and CDR2 SASEGT. The V gene lost 2 bases and the J gene lost 5 bases, with 12 bases spanning the gap. CDR3 size: 14 residues. The CDR3 sequence: CASSERRSWETQYF. CDR3 DNA sequence: TGTGCCAGCAGTGAAAGGAGGAGTTGGGAGACCCAGTACTTC.

The V and J genes are TRBV28 and TRBJ1-4; the D is unclear. Germline lookup yields CDR1 MDHEN and CDR2 SYDVKM. Trimming removed 1 base from V and 8 bases from J, with 20 bases in between. This CDR3 comprises 17 residues. The CDR3 DNA reads TGTGCCAGCAGTTTATCAACTGCCGCATTGGGTCGAGAAAAACTGTTTTTT. Its translation: CASSLSTAALGREKLFF. Full variable domain (remainder filled in from reference TRBV28 and TRBJ1-4): DVKVTQSSRYLVKRTGEKVFLECVQDMDHENMFWYRQDPGLGLRLIYFSYDVKMKEKGDIPEGYSVSREKKERFSLILESASTNQTSMYLCASSLSTAALGREKLFFGSGTQLSVL.

This clone appeared a few times. The V gene is TRBV30, the J gene TRBJ2-2, with 13 bases matching TRBD2. Trimming cost V 4 bases and J 2 bases; bases outside gene matches: 1. Germline CDR1 reads GTSNPN; CDR2 reads SVGIG (reference sequence). This CDR3 is built from 15 residues. CDR3 sequence: CAWTGLAGNTGELFF. DNA for the CDR3: TGTGCCTGGACGGGACTAGCGGGAAACACCGGGGAGCTGTTTTTT.

The rearrangement joins TRBV7-2 to TRBJ1-5; no firm D call. The CDR3 sequence is 15 residues long. Germline V gives CDR1 SGHTA, CDR2 FQGNSA. Between the trimmed V and J ends, which lost 0 bases and 8 bases, there was a span of 14 bases. The CDR3 DNA reads TGTGCCAGCAGCTTAGCGGCCAGGCGAGCCGAGCCCCAGCATTTT. This encodes CASSLAARRAEPQHF.

This clone appeared once. The chain has TRBV7-2 and TRBJ2-1, with 8 bases that match TRBD1. Germline V gives CDR1 SGHTA, CDR2 FQGNSA. V lost 4 bases, J lost 6 bases, and 5 bases stayed unmatched. This CDR3 is 14 amino acids long. CDR3 residues: CASSSWTGSNEQFF. The CDR3 coding sequence is TGTGCCAGCAGCTCCTGGACAGGGAGCAATGAGCAGTTCTTC.

The V gene is TRBV27, the J gene TRBJ2-3, with D perhaps matching TRBD1 (6 bases). Germline V CDR1 and CDR2: MNHEY, SMNVEV (reference sequence). V was shortened by 5 bases and J by 3 bases, with 15 bases between the two germline ends. The CDR3 length is 15 residues. The CDR3 DNA reads as TGTGCCAGCAGTGTTCCGGGACAAGGAACAGATACGCAGTATTTT. The encoded protein is CASSVPGQGTDTQYF.

V and J are TRBV9 and TRBJ2-3; no definite D call. Germline-derived CDR1 and CDR2 are SGDLS and YYNGEE. The CDR3 loop spans 15 amino acids. Trimming shortened V by 0 bases and J by 0 bases, and 8 bases separated the two germline ends. The DNA for the CDR3 is TGTGCCAGCAGCGTAGCGAGTTCTAGCACAGATACGCAGTATTTT. It codes for CASSVASSSTDTQYF.

V gene TRBV28 combines with J gene TRBJ2-3; 8 bases map to TRBD2. There are 15 residues in the CDR3. CDR1 and CDR2 from the germline V gene are MDHEN and SYDVKM. After removal of 2 bases from V and 8 bases from J, the junction contained 9 bases not matched to a gene. As DNA, the CDR3 is TGTGCCAGCAGTTTACCCGGGACTAGAATGGGTACGCAGTATTTT. Amino acid sequence: CASSLPGTRMGTQYF.

The CDR3 sequence: CASSQDRGRGYTF. The CDR3 DNA follows: TGCGCCAGCAGCCAAGATCGGGGGAGGGGCTACACCTTC. The chain carries TRBV4-3 and TRBJ1-2, with TRBD1 as a possible D gene (5 bases). In germline, CDR1 is LGHNA, CDR2 YSLEER. This CDR3 is built from 13 residues. The V gene lost 0 bases and the J gene lost 8 bases, with 10 bases spanning the gap.

The V gene is TRBV10-3, the J gene TRBJ2-2, with TRBD2 matching over 11 bases. The V gene's germline CDR1 is ENHRY and CDR2 SYGVKD. V shed 11 bases and J 2 bases; nucleotides not matched to a gene: 10. The CDR3 length is 16 residues. CDR3 in DNA: TGTGCCTCTAATCAACTAGCGGGAGAAAACACCGGGGAGCTGTTTTTT. It encodes CASNQLAGENTGELFF.